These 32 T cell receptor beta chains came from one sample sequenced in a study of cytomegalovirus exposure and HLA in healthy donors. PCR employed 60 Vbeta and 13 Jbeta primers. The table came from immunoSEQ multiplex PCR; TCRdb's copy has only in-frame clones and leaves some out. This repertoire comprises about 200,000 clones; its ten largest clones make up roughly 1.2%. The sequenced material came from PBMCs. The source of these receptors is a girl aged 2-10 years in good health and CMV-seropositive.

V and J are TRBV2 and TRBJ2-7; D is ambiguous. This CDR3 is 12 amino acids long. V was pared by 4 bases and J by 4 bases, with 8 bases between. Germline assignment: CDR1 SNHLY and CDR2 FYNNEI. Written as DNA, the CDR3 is TGTGCCAGCAGTGCCCTAGAGTACGAGCAGTACTTC. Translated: CASSALEYEQYF.

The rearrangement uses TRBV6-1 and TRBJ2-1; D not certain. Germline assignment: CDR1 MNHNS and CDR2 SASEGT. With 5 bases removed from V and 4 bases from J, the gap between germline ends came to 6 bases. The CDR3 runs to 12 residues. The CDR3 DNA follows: TGTGCCAGCAGTAGAGTTTACAATGAGCAGTTCTTC. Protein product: CASSRVYNEQFF.

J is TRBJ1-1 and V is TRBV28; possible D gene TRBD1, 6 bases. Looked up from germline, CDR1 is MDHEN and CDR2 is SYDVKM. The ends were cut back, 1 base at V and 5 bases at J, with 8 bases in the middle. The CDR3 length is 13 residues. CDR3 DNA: TGTGCCAGCAGTTTATTACAGGGTACTGAAGCTTTCTTT. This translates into CASSLLQGTEAFF.

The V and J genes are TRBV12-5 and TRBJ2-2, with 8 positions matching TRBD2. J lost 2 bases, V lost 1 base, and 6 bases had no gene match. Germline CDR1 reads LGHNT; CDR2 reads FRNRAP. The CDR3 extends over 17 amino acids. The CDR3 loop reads CASGLGPSGPNTGELFF. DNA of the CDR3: TGTGCTAGTGGTTTGGGACCTAGCGGGCCTAACACCGGGGAGCTGTTTTTT.

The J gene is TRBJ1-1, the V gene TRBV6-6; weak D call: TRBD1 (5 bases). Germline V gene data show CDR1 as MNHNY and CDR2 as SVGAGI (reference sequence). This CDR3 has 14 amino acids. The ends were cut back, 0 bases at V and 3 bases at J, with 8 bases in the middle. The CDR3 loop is CASSYSGGDTEAFF. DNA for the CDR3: TGTGCCAGCAGTTACTCGGGGGGGGACACTGAAGCTTTCTTT.

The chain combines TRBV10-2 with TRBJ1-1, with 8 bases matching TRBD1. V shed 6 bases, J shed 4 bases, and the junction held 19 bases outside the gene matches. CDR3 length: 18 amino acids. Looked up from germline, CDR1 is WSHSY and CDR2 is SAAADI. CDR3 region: CASSNAPGRTGTGTEAFF. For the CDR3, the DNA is TGCGCCAGCAGCAACGCCCCCGGAAGGACAGGGACGGGCACTGAAGCTTTCTTT.

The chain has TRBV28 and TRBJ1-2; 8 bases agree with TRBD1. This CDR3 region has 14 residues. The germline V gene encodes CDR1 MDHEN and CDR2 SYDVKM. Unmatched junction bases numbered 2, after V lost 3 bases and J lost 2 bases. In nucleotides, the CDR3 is TGTGCCAGCAGTTTCAGGACAGGGAACTATGGCTACACCTTC. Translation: CASSFRTGNYGYTF.

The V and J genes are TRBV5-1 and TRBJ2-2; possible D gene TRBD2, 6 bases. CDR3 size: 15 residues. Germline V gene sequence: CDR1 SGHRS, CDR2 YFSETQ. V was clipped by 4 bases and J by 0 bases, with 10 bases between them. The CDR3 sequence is CASSPPGANTGELFF. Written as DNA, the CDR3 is TGCGCCAGCAGCCCCCCGGGGGCGAACACCGGGGAGCTGTTTTTT.

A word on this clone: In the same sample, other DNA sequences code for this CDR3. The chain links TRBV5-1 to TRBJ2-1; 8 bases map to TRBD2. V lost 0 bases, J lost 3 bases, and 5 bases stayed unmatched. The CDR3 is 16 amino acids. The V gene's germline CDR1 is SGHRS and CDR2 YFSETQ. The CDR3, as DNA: TGCGCCAGCAGCTTGGAACTGGCGGGAGGCTACAATGAGCAGTTCTTC. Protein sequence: CASSLELAGGYNEQFF.

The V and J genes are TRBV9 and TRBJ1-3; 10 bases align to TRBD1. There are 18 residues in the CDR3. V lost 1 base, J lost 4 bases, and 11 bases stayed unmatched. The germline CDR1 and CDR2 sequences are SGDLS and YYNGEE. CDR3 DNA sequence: TGTGCCAGCAGCGTATCCCCGGGACAGGGGTACTCGGGAAACACCATATATTTT. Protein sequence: CASSVSPGQGYSGNTIYF.

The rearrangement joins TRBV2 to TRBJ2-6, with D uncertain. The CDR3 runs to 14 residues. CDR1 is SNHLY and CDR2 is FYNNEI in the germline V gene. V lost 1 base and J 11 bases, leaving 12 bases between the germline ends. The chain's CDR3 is CASSEGTGPDVLTF. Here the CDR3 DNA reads TGTGCCAGCAGTGAAGGAACCGGTCCGGACGTCCTGACTTTC.

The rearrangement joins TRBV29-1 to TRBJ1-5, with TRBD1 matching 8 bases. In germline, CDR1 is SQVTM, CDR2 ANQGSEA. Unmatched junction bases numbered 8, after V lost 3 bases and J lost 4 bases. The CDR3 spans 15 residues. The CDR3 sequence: CSVESARGPNQPQHF. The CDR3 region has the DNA TGCAGCGTTGAGAGTGCCAGGGGGCCAAATCAGCCCCAGCATTTT.

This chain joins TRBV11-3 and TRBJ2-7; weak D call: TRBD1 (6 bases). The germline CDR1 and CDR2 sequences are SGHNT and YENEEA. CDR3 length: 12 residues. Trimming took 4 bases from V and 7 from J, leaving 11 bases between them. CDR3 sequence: CASSSTGNEQYF. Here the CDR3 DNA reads TGTGCCAGCAGCTCCACAGGGAATGAGCAGTACTTC. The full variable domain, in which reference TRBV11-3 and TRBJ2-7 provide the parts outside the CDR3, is EAGVVQSPRYKIIEKKQPVAFWCNPISGHNTLYWYLQNLGQGPELLIRYENEEAVDDSQLPKDRFSAERLKGVDSTLKIQPAELGDSAVYLCASSSTGNEQYFGPGTRLTVT.

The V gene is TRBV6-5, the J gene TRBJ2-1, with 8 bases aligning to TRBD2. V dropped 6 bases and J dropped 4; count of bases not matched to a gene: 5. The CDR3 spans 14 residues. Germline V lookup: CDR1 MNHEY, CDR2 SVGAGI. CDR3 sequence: CASRGREAYNEQFF. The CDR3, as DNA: TGTGCCAGCAGGGGGCGGGAGGCATACAATGAGCAGTTCTTC.

CDR3 nucleotide sequence: TGTGCCAGCAGTGGGTCCTACTGGGGGGCAGATACGCAGTATTTT. Its protein product is CASSGSYWGADTQYF. V and J are TRBV25-1 and TRBJ2-3; D might be TRBD2 (6 bases). Between the trimmed V and J ends, which lost 4 bases and 4 bases, there was a span of 15 bases. The CDR3 sequence is 15 residues long. Germline V CDR1 and CDR2: MGHDK, SYGVNS.

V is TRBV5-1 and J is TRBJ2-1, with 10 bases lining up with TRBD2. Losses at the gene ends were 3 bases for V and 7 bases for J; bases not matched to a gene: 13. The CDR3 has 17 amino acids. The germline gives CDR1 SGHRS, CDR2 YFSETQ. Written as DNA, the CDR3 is TGCGCCAGCAGCTCCAACCACGGCGCTAGCGGGAGAAATGAGCAGTTCTTC. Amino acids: CASSSNHGASGRNEQFF.

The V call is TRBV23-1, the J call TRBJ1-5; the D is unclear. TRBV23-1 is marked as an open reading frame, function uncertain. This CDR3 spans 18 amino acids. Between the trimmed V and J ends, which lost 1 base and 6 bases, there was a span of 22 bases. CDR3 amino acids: CASSQWRQAPTRGQPQHF. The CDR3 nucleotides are TGCGCCAGCAGTCAATGGAGGCAGGCCCCAACCCGGGGTCAGCCCCAGCATTTT.

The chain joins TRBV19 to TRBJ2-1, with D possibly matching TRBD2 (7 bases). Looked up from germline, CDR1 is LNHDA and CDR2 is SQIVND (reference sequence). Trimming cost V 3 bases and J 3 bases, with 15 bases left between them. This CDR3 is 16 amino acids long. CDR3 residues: CASSIRPGEGYNEQFF. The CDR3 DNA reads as TGTGCCAGTAGTATTCGACCAGGGGAGGGCTACAATGAGCAGTTCTTC.

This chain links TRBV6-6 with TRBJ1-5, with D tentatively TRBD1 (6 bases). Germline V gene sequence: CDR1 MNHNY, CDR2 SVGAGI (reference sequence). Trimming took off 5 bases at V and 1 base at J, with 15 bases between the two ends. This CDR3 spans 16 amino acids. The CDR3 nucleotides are TGTGCCAGCAGTCATCTTCAGGGGAAAAGCAATCAGCCCCAGCATTTT. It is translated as CASSHLQGKSNQPQHF.

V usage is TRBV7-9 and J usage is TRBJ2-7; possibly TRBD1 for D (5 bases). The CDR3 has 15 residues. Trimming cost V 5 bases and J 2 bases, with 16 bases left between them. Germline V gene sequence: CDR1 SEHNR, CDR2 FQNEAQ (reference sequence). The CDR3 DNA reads TGTGCCAGCAGCCCCCTCGGACAAGGAGCCTACGAGCAGTACTTC. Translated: CASSPLGQGAYEQYF. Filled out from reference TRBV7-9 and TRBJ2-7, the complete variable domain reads DTGVSQNPRHKITKRGQNVTFRCDPISEHNRLYWYRQTLGQGPEFLTYFQNEAQLEKSRLLSDRFSAERPKGSFSTLEIQRTEQGDSAMYLCASSPLGQGAYEQYFGPGTRLTVT.

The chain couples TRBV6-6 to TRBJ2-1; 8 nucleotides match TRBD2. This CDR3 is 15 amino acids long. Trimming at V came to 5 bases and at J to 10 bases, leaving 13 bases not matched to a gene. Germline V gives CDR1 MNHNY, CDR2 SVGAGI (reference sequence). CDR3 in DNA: TGTGCCAGCAGTACCAATTCCCCGGGACTAGGGGAGCAGTTCTTC. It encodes CASSTNSPGLGEQFF.

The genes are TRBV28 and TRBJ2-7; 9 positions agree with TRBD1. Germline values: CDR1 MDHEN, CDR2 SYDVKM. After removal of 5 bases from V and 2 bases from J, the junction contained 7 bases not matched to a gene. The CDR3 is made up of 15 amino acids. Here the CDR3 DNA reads TGTGCCAGCAGTGAACCGGGACAGGGTACCTACGAGCAGTACTTC. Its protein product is CASSEPGQGTYEQYF.

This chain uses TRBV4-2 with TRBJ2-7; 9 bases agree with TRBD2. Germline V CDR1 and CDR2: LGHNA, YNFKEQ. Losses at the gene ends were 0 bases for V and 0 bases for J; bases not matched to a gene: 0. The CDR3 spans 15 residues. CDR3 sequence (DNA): TGTGCCAGCAGCCAAGAACTAGCGGGCTCCTACGAGCAGTACTTC. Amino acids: CASSQELAGSYEQYF.

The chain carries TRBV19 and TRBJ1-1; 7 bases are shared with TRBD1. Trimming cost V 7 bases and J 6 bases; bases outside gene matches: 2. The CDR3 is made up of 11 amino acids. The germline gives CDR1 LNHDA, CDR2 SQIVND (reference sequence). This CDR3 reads CASMGQPEAFF. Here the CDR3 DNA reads TGTGCCAGTATGGGACAGCCTGAAGCTTTCTTT.

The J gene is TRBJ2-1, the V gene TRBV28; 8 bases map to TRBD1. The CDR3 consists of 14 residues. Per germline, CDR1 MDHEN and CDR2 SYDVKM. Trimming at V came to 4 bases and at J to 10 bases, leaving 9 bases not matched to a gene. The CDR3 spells CASSSGQGVWEQFF. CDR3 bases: TGTGCCAGCAGTTCCGGACAGGGAGTCTGGGAGCAGTTCTTC.

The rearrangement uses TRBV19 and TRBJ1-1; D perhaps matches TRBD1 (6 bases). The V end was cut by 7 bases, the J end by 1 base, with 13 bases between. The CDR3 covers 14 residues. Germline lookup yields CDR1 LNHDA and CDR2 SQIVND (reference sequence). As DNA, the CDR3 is TGTGCCAGTAAGCCGGGACACCAGAACACTGAAGCTTTCTTT. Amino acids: CASKPGHQNTEAFF.

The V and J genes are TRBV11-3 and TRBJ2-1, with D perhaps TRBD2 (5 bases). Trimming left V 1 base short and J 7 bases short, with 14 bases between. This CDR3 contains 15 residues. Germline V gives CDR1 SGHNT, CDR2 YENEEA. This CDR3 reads CASSLVANQANEQFF. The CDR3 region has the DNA TGTGCCAGCAGCTTAGTAGCGAACCAAGCGAATGAGCAGTTCTTC.

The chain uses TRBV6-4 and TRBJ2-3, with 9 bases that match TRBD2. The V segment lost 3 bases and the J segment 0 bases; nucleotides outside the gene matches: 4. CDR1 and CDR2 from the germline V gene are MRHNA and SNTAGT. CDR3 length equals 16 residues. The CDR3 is CASSEASGVSTDTQYF. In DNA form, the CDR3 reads TGTGCCAGCAGTGAGGCTAGCGGGGTCAGCACAGATACGCAGTATTTT.

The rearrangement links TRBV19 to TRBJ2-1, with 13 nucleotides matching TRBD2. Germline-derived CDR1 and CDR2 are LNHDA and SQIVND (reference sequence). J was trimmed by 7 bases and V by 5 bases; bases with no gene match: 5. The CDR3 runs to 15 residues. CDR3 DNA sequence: TGTGCCAGTAGTCCCAGGACTAGCGGGAGAAATGAGCAGTTCTTC. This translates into CASSPRTSGRNEQFF. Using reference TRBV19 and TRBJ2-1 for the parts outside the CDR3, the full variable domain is DGGITQSPKYLFRKEGQNVTLSCEQNLNHDAMYWYRQDPGQGLRLIYYSQIVNDFQKGDIAEGYSVSREKKESFPLTVTSAQKNPTAFYLCASSPRTSGRNEQFFGPGTRLTVL.

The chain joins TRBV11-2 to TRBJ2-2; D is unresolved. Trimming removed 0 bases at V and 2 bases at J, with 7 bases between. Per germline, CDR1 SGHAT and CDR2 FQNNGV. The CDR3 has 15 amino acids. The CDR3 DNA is TGTGCCAGCAGCTTAGATACGGGTAACACCGGGGAGCTGTTTTTT. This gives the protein CASSLDTGNTGELFF.

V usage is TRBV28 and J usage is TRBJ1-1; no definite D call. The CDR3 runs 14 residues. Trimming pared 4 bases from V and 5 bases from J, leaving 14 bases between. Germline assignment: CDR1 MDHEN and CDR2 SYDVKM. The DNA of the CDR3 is TGTGCCAGCAGTTCACTTTACTGGGAGACTGAAGCTTTCTTT. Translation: CASSSLYWETEAFF.

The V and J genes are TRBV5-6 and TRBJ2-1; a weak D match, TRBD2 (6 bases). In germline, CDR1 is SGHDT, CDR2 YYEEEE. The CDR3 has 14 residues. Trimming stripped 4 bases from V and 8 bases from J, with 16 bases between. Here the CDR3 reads CASSLPGSLYEQFF. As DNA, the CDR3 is TGTGCCAGCAGCCTTCCCGGGAGCCTTTATGAGCAGTTCTTC. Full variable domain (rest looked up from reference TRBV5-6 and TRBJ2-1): DAGVTQSPTHLIKTRGQQVTLRCSPKSGHDTVSWYQQALGQGPQFIFQYYEEEERQRGNFPDRFSGHQFPNYSSELNVNALLLGDSALYLCASSLPGSLYEQFFGPGTRLTVL.